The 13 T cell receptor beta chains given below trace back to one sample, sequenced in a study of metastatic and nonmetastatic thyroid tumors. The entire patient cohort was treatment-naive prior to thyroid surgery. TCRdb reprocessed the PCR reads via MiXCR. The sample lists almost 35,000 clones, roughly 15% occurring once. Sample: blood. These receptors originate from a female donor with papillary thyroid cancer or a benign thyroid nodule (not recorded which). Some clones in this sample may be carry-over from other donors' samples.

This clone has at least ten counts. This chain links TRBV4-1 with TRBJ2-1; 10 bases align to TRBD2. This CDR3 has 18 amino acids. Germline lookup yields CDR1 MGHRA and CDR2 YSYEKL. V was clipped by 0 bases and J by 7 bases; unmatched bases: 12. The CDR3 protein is CASSQDGSGRASLNEQFF. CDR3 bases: TGCGCCAGCAGCCAAGATGGGAGCGGGAGGGCCTCCCTTAATGAGCAGTTCTTC.

CDR3 DNA sequence: TGTGCCAGCAGTACACATGTCGGAGGGCGGAAGACCCAGCATTTT. It codes for CASSTHVGGRKTQHF. The chain carries TRBV28 and TRBJ1-5; no definite D call. V shed 5 bases and J shed 11 bases, with 22 bases lying between them. The germline V gene has CDR1 MDHEN and CDR2 SYDVKM. CDR3 length: 15 amino acids.

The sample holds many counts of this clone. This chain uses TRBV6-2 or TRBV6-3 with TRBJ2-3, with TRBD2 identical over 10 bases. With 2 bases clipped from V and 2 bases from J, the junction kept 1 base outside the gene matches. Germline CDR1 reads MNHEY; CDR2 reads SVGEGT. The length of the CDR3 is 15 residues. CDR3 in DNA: TGTGCCAGCAGTTACGGACTAGCGGTCACAGATACGCAGTATTTT. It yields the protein CASSYGLAVTDTQYF.

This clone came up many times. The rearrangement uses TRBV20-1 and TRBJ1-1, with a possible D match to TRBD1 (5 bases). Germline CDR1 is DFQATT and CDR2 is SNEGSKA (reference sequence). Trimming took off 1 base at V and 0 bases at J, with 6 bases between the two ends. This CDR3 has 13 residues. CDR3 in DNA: TGCAGTGCTAGAGGGACATTGAACACTGAAGCTTTCTTT. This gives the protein CSARGTLNTEAFF.

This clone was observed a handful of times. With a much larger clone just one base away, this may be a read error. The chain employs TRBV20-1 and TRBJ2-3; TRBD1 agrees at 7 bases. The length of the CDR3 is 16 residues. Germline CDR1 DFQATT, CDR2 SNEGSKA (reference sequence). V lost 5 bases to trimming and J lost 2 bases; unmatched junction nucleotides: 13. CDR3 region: CSAQDRPISSTDTQYF. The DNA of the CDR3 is TGCAGTGCTCAGGACAGGCCTATATCCTCCACAGATACGCAGTATTTT.

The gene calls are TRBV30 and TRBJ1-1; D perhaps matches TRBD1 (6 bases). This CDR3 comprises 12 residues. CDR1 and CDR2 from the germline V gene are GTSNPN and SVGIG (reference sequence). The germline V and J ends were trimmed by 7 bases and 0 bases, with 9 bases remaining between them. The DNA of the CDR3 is TGTGCCTCGAACAGGGTGAACACTGAAGCTTTCTTT. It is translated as CASNRVNTEAFF.

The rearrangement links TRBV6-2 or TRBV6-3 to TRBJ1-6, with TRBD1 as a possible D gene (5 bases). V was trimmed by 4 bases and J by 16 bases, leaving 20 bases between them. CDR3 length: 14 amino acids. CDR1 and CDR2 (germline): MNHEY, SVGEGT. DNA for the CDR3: TGTGCCAGCAGTTTAGCCGGGGCGCGGAACGTACTCCACTTT. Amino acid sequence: CASSLAGARNVLHF.

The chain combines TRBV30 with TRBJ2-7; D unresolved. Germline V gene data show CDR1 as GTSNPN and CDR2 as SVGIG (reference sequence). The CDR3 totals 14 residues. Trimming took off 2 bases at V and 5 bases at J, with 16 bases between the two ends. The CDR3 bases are TGTGCCTGGAGTCCCCTTAGGCGGTGGAACGAGCAGTACTTC. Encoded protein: CAWSPLRRWNEQYF.

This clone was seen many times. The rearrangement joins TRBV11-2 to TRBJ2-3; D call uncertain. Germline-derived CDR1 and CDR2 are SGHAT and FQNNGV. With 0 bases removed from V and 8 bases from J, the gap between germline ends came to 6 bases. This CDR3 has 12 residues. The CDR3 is CASSLEEVTQYF. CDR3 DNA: TGTGCCAGCAGCTTAGAGGAAGTTACGCAGTATTTT. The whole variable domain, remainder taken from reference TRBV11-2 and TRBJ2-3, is EAGVAQSPRYKIIEKRQSVAFWCNPISGHATLYWYQQILGQGPKLLIQFQNNGVVDDSQLPKDRFSAERLKGVDSTLKIQPAKLEDSAVYLCASSLEEVTQYFGPGTRLTVL.

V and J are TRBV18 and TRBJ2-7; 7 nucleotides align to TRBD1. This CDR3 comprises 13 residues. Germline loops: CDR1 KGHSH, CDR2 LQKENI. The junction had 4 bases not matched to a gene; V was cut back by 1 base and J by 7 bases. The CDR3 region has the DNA TGTGCCAGCTCACCACAGGGGGCTGGAGAGCAGTACTTC. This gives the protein CASSPQGAGEQYF. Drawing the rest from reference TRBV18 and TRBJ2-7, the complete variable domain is NAGVMQNPRHLVRRRGQEARLRCSPMKGHSHVYWYRQLPEEGLKFMVYLQKENIIDESGMPKERFSAEFPKEGPSILRIQQVVRGDSAAYFCASSPQGAGEQYFGPGTRLTVT.

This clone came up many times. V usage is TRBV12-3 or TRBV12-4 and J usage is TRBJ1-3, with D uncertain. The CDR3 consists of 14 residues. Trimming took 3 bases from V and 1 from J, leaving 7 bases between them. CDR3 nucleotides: TGTGCCAGCAGTTTTGTCGGGTCTGGAAACACCATATATTTT. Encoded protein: CASSFVGSGNTIYF.

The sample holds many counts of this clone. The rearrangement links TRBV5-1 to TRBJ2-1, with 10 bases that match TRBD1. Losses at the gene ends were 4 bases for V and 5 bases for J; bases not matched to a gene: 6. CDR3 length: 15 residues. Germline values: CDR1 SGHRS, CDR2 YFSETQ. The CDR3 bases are TGCGCCAGCAGCGGCGACAGGGGGCAAAACAATGAGCAGTTCTTC. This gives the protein CASSGDRGQNNEQFF.

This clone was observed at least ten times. The CDR3 coding sequence is TGTGCCAGCTCACCAAACACCCCTACGCAGTACTTC. Its translation is CASSPNTPTQYF. This chain connects TRBV18 to TRBJ2-7; unclear D gene. Trimming removed 2 bases at V and 9 bases at J, with 11 bases between. The CDR3 is 12 residues long. Germline values: CDR1 KGHSH, CDR2 LQKENI.